This T cell receptor beta chain was documented in a study of blood T cell repertoires in COVID-19. Study at large: Researchers got acute and convalescent COVID-19 samples from the United States, Italy and Spain.

Sequencing was performed with immunoSEQ multiplex PCR; in TCRdb, only in-frame clones are kept and a portion is missing. The data contain just under 350,000 clones, around 86% of them singletons. Germline CDR1 and CDR2: LNHDA and SQIVND (reference sequence). This CDR3 spans 18 amino acids. J gave up 6 bases and V 7 bases, and 13 bases lay outside the gene matches. This clone was counted between two and nine times. Sequenced input: peripheral blood. This TCR derives from a woman aged 50 to 60 with COVID-19, enrolled during active disease. The chain recombines TRBV19 with TRBJ2-1; 15 positions agree with TRBD2. DNA for the CDR3: TGTGCCAGTAAAGGGTCAAGGACTAGCGGGAGGGCGGGCAATGAGCAGTTCTTC. It is translated as CASKGSRTSGRAGNEQFF.